The clone carrying this TCR beta chain occurred a few times. The antigen remains unidentified. This entry is derived from a study of T cells after yellow fever vaccination. Findings and caveats of the study: Some clonotypes, a small share, were shared between CD4 and CD8 compartments.

The length of the CDR3 is 14 residues. The V gene's germline CDR1 is DFQATT and CDR2 SNEGSKA (reference sequence). The V gene end was trimmed by 1 base and the J gene end by 3 bases; junction bases not matched to a gene: 4. UMIs and a universal primer site were added when TCR cDNA was made by 5'RACE template switching. One entry per CDR3 protein, called by TCRdb with MiXCR from the 5' RACE reads. The sample carries around 310,000 distinct CDR3 sequences, roughly 8.7% recorded once. This sample comprised PBMCs, obtained on the day of the first yellow fever vaccination. The clonotype comes from a man between 18 and 35 years old who received the YFV17D yellow fever vaccine. The chain combines TRBV20-1 with TRBJ2-5, with 8 bases fitting TRBD1. The CDR3 here is CSARVRGLEETQYF. CDR3 nucleotide sequence: TGCAGTGCTAGAGTCAGGGGGCTTGAAGAGACCCAGTACTTC.